The rows below give T cell receptor beta chains drawn from one sample of a study of molecular identifiers for immune sequencing clone quantification. TCRdb ran MiXCR on the PCR reads and lists one entry per CDR3 protein. Among around 470,000 distinct CDR3 sequences listed, 20% to 25% were seen once. Sequencing input: naive CD8+ T cells from blood, with Jurkat cell RNA spiked in. These receptors were taken from a human donor in good health. Some libraries in this study had Jurkat cell RNA spiked in. Both conserved end residues are part of each CDR3. The order of the fields is D gene, V gene, J gene, clone size, CDR3 DNA, CDR3 protein. The D gene is left open where the match is weak. Clone size appears in some rows only: once, few, many, or a class for an expanded clone.

NA	TRBV5-1	TRBJ2-7	few	TGCGCCAGCAGCGCCGACTACCATTACGAGCAGTACTTC	CASSADYHYEQYF
TRBD1	TRBV3-1	TRBJ2-5	few	TGTGCCACCCTGACAGGGGATCAAGAGACCCAGTACTTC	CATLTGDQETQYF
NA	TRBV19	TRBJ2-7	few	TGTGCCAGCCATCAGGGGAACGAGCAGTACTTC	CASHQGNEQYF
NA	TRBV29-1	TRBJ2-7	NA	TGCAGCGTTAGGACAGCCTACAAGCAGTACTTC	CSVRTAYKQYF
NA	TRBV7-9	TRBJ2-7	NA	TGTGCCAGCAGCTTAGCCGGCTGGGGGCGAAACAACGAGCAGTACTTC	CASSLAGWGRNNEQYF
NA	TRBV27	TRBJ2-3	NA	TGTACCAGCCGGACCCGGGTCAGCACAGATACGCAGTATTTT	CTSRTRVSTDTQYF
NA	TRBV6-5	TRBJ1-6	NA	TGTGCCAGCGGTTATGTTCAGGGTGGTTCACCCCTCCACTTT	CASGYVQGGSPLHF
TRBD1	TRBV24-1	TRBJ1-5	many	TGTGCCACCAGTGATTTGGGCAGGGGGTATAGCAATCAGCCCCAGCATTTT	CATSDLGRGYSNQPQHF
NA	TRBV20-1	TRBJ2-7	few	TGCAGTGCTCCCGACGGGACCGATGTATACGAGCAGTACTTC	CSAPDGTDVYEQYF
NA	TRBV6-2/TRBV6-3	TRBJ1-5	NA	TGTGCCAGCAGTTACTCGTTGCGGGATGGCAATCAGCCCCAGCATTTT	CASSYSLRDGNQPQHF
NA	TRBV15	TRBJ2-7	NA	TGTGCCACCAGCAGAGATCGAAGGAGCTCCTACGAGCAGTACTTC	CATSRDRRSSYEQYF
TRBD2	TRBV5-6	TRBJ2-4	many	TGTGCCAGCAGCTTATACTACCTAGCGGGAGGGCCAAAAGAGCTAGCCAAAAACATTCAGTACTTC	CASSLYYLAGGPKELAKNIQYF
NA	TRBV6-6	TRBJ2-3	many	TGTGCCAGCAGCCCATATGGAGTGCCAGATACGCAGTATTTT	CASSPYGVPDTQYF
NA	TRBV6-2/TRBV6-3	TRBJ1-1	NA	TGTGCCAGCAGTTACTCCCTTAGCGGGAACACTGAAGCTTTCTTT	CASSYSLSGNTEAFF
NA	TRBV2	TRBJ2-6	many	TGTGCCAGCCTACGGGGGACCCACTCTGGGGCCAACGTCCTGACTTTC	CASLRGTHSGANVLTF
TRBD1	TRBV2	TRBJ2-3	NA	TGTGCCAGCCTTAACAGGGGGCAAACAGATACGCAGTATTTT	CASLNRGQTDTQYF
NA	TRBV27	TRBJ2-3	few	TGTGCCAGCAGTAATTCGGGGTTCGCCACAGATACGCAGTATTTT	CASSNSGFATDTQYF
NA	TRBV5-1	TRBJ1-6	NA	TGCGCCAGCAGCTCCTCCGGGACAACTAATTCACCCCTCCACTTT	CASSSSGTTNSPLHF
TRBD1	TRBV19	TRBJ2-7	few	TGTGCCAGTAGTCCCGGGACAGATTTCTCCTACGAGCAGTACTTC	CASSPGTDFSYEQYF
NA	TRBV19	TRBJ1-5	NA	TGTGCCAGTAGTTCTATCTGGGACCCTCCACAGCCCCAGCATTTT	CASSSIWDPPQPQHF
NA	TRBV28	TRBJ1-2	few	TGTGCCAGCACCCCAGACCATGACCCGCAGGGTAACTATGGCTACACCTTC	CASTPDHDPQGNYGYTF
TRBD2	TRBV5-1	TRBJ2-1	many	TGCGCCAGCAGCCCGGGGACTAGCGGCAATGAGCAGTTCTTC	CASSPGTSGNEQFF
TRBD1	TRBV9	TRBJ2-3	many	TGTGCCAGCAGTCGTCTGGACAGGGGAAGCACAGATACGCAGTATTTT	CASSRLDRGSTDTQYF
NA	TRBV12-3/TRBV12-4	TRBJ1-1	NA	TGTGCCAGCAGTTTTGGCCAGGAAGCTTTCTTT	CASSFGQEAFF
NA	TRBV12-3/TRBV12-4	TRBJ2-3	many	TGTGCCAGCAGTTTCGTCCCAACCGGGACAGATACGCAGTATTTT	CASSFVPTGTDTQYF
TRBD2	TRBV7-9	TRBJ2-5	NA	TGTGCCAGCAGCCGTACTAGCGGGGGCACCCAAGAGACCCAGTACTTC	CASSRTSGGTQETQYF